This T cell receptor (beta chain) was identified during a study of blood T cell repertoires in COVID-19 (dated by TCRdb to 2020 to 2022). Some background on the complete study: Samples from collaborators originated in the United States, Italy and Spain and spanned both the acute and convalescent phases of COVID-19. Where available, HLA class I and class II types were obtained from metadata supplied by the sample provider rather than from assay-based typing. Samples were obtained from the ongoing ImmuneRACE study (first 160 participants) and from some 1,200 subjects provided by 6 global collaborators. A de-identified subject ID, COVID-19 status, age in years and sex were almost always included in the sample metadata. Deeply sampled blood TCRbeta repertoires from subjects exposed to, actively infected with, or recovered from COVID-19 were included in the dataset. The repertoires were released in a freely available public database intended as a resource for research on the immune response to SARS-CoV-2. The material from the prospective study consisted of cDNA or gDNA derived from T cells, B-cell-depleted T cells, or PBMCs. On the study overall, not on this receptor specifically: Clinical and demographic metadata were provided uncurated, with the amount varying by source and participant.

This clone was found once. Its antigen is unknown. Base qualities are not at hand, and no much larger clone is one base apart. The CDR3 runs 16 residues from the cysteine to the phenylalanine. The CDR3 DNA has 48 bases and is translated from base 1. Taken from the germline V gene, the CDR1 and CDR2 loops are SGHRS and YFSETQ. V has 5 bases trimmed and J has 1 base trimmed; junction bases matching no gene number 10. The immunoSEQ Assay, a bias-controlled multiplex PCR, was used to amplify TCRbeta CDR3 regions from genomic DNA. In the original analysis: The number of nucleated cells in each sample was estimated from the amplification of reference gene primers within the assay. To quantify the absolute abundance of each unique TCRbeta CDR3 rearrangement, sequence reads were collapsed and filtered. For each sample, productive Simpson clonality was calculated as the square root of Simpson's diversity index over productive rearrangements. Held by TCRdb, this immuneACCESS table contains in-frame sequences only and omits some clones. Under half of the omission traces to an unresolved V gene where checked; the cause of the rest is unknown. V, J and clone size were drawn from that table, and D and trimming were deduced from the DNA. Present in this sample are about 130,000 clones, 80% to 90% of which were seen just once. The top ten constitute roughly 13% of the sample.

Each collaborating institution followed its own protocols to collect whole blood in K2EDTA tubes. For TCRbeta analysis, collaborators shipped samples as frozen whole blood, isolated PBMCs, or DNA extracted from either of those sample types. This TCR came from a human donor in a cohort sampled during active COVID-19. Recombination joined TRBV5-1 with TRBJ2-5, and 8 junction bases match TRBD2. Sequences were obtained from peripheral blood. The CDR3 amino acid sequence is: CASSAGSGGPQETQYF. The nucleotide sequence is given as TGCGCCAGCAGTGCCGGCAGCGGGGGCCCCCAAGAGACCCAGTACTTC.